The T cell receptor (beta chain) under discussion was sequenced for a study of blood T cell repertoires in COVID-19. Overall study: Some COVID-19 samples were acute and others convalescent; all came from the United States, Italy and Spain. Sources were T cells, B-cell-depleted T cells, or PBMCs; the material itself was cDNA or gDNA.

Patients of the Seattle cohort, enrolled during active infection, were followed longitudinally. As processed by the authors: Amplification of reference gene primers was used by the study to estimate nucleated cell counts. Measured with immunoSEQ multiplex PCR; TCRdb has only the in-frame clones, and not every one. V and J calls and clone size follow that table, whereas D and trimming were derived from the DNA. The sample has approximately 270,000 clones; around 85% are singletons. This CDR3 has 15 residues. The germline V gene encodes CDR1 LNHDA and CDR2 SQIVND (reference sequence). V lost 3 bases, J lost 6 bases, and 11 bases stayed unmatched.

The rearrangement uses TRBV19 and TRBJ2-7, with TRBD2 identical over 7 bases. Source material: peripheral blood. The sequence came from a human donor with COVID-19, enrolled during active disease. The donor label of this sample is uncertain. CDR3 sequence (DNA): TGTGCCAGTAGTATGGCGGCGGGAGTTACAGCCGAGCAGTACTTC. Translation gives CASSMAAGVTAEQYF.